Below, 20 T cell receptor beta chains from the same sample are listed, as sequenced in a study of neoadjuvant anti-PD-1 for oral cavity cancer. Time point: after neoadjuvant nivolumab, at surgical resection. Produced via immunoSEQ multiplex PCR; TCRdb's table is partial and in-frame only. The sample yields approximately 68,000 clones, roughly nine tenths seen once. The sequencing here drew on PBMCs, taken after nivolumab (anti-PD-1) treatment. The receptor set was obtained from a person between 35 and 79 years old with oral cavity squamous cell carcinoma.

The J gene is TRBJ1-5, the V gene TRBV18, with 8 bases lining up with TRBD1. This CDR3 has 16 amino acids. Germline CDR1 KGHSH, CDR2 LQKENI. V lost 2 bases and J lost 3; bases outside the gene matches: 6. This chain's CDR3 is CASSPVQGGTNQPQHF. The CDR3 DNA reads as TGTGCCAGCTCACCAGTACAGGGGGGCACCAATCAGCCCCAGCATTTT.

The rearrangement joins TRBV30 to TRBJ2-7; 11 bases match TRBD1. Germline values: CDR1 GTSNPN, CDR2 SVGIG (reference sequence). This CDR3 is 15 amino acids long. V gave up 0 bases and J gave up 7 bases; unmatched junction bases: 8. The CDR3 reads CAWSVPGQGGEEQYF. CDR3 DNA: TGTGCCTGGAGTGTTCCGGGACAGGGGGGAGAAGAGCAGTACTTC.

V gene TRBV27 combines with J gene TRBJ2-7; TRBD1 aligns across 8 bases. From germline, CDR1 is MNHEY and CDR2 SMNVEV (reference sequence). The CDR3 totals 15 residues. The V and J ends lost 4 bases and 7 bases, in that order; junction bases with no gene match: 12. The CDR3 region has the DNA TGTGCCAGCAGTTCTGACAGGGGTCCGTGGGGGGAGCAGTACTTC. Its translation is CASSSDRGPWGEQYF.

The rearrangement links TRBV11-2 to TRBJ2-3; perhaps TRBD2 as D (5 bases). The CDR3 has 15 amino acids. Germline-derived CDR1 and CDR2 are SGHAT and FQNNGV. Trimming took off 3 bases at V and 2 bases at J, with 12 bases between the two ends. The CDR3 spells CASSLSLALTDTQYF. The CDR3 coding sequence is TGTGCCAGCAGCTTGAGTCTAGCACTCACAGATACGCAGTATTTT.

Points on this clone: The junction does not match germline at one end; this may be a read error. The CDR3 nucleotides read TGTGCCAGCAGCTCGCACCAAGGGACCCAGTACTTC. This encodes CASSSHQGTQYF. The chain uses TRBV7-8 and TRBJ2-5; D ambiguous. The germline gives CDR1 SGHVS, CDR2 FQNEAQ. This CDR3 has 12 amino acids. The variable domain in full, with the rest retrieved from reference TRBV7-8 and TRBJ2-5, is GAGVSQSPRYKVAKRGQDVALRCDPISGHVSLFWYQQALGQGPEFLTYFQNEAQLDKSGLPSDRFFAERPEGSVSTLKIQRTQQEDSAVYLCASSSHQGTQYFGPGTRLLVL.

The chain joins TRBV7-2 to TRBJ2-5; D possibly uses TRBD1 or TRBD2 (6 bases each). The CDR3 has 12 residues. Deletions cut 3 bases from V and 10 bases from J, with 12 bases between. Germline CDR1 SGHTA, CDR2 FQGNSA. The CDR3 coding sequence is TGTGCCAGCAGCTTGTTCAGGGGAGGCCAGTACTTC. Protein product: CASSLFRGGQYF.

The CDR3 DNA follows: TGTGCCAGCAGCTTAAGCGACAGGGTGAACACTGAAGCTTTCTTT. Its protein product is CASSLSDRVNTEAFF. The J gene is TRBJ1-1, the V gene TRBV9; 7 nucleotides align to TRBD1. V dropped 4 bases and J dropped 0; count of bases not matched to a gene: 6. Germline V gene sequence: CDR1 SGDLS, CDR2 YYNGEE. The CDR3 is 15 amino acids.

This chain joins TRBV11-2 and TRBJ1-4; D gene ambiguous. CDR1 and CDR2 (germline): SGHAT, FQNNGV. Trimming removed 5 bases at V and 4 bases at J, with 5 bases between. The CDR3 sequence is 12 residues long. The CDR3 here is CASSMNNEKLFF. Here the CDR3 DNA reads TGTGCCAGCAGCATGAATAATGAAAAACTGTTTTTT.

This chain joins TRBV6-6 and TRBJ1-1, with D maybe TRBD1 (6 bases). V gave up 0 bases and J gave up 3 bases, with 14 bases separating them. The CDR3 is made up of 16 amino acids. CDR1 is MNHNY, CDR2 SVGAGI, per germline (reference sequence). The CDR3 DNA follows: TGTGCCAGCAGTTACTCGTGGGGGCGGCCTGACACTGAAGCTTTCTTT. It yields the protein CASSYSWGRPDTEAFF.

The chain is built from TRBV11-3 and TRBJ2-5, with D perhaps assigned TRBD1 or TRBD2 (5 bases each). Germline assignment: CDR1 SGHNT and CDR2 YENEEA. This CDR3 is 13 amino acids long. V lost 5 bases and J lost 7, with 14 bases in between. CDR3 sequence reads: CASSLGPSWTQYF. The DNA of the CDR3 is TGTGCCAGCAGCCTGGGACCTTCGTGGACCCAGTACTTC.

A single count supports this clone. The chain links TRBV28 to TRBJ2-3; 7 nucleotides align to TRBD2. The CDR3 is 16 residues long. V lost 4 bases to trimming and J lost 6 bases; unmatched junction nucleotides: 13. Germline-derived CDR1 and CDR2 are MDHEN and SYDVKM. The CDR3 DNA sequence: TGTGCCAGCAGTTCCCCCAGGAGCGGGAAGGCGGATACGCAGTATTTT. This gives the protein CASSSPRSGKADTQYF.

The chain is built from TRBV5-1 and TRBJ2-7; 12 bases fit TRBD2. This CDR3 comprises 16 residues. V lost 0 bases and J lost 2; bases outside the gene matches: 3. The germline V gene encodes CDR1 SGHRS and CDR2 YFSETQ. CDR3 sequence reads: CASSLVGLAGTYEQYF. DNA for the CDR3: TGCGCCAGCAGCTTGGTGGGACTAGCGGGCACCTACGAGCAGTACTTC.

The CDR3 region has the DNA TGTGCCAGCAGCGAAGGACTAGCATTCGTCTACGAGCAGTACTTC. Its protein product is CASSEGLAFVYEQYF. The chain couples TRBV6-6 to TRBJ2-7, with 8 bases fitting TRBD2. The CDR3 totals 15 residues. Trimming at V came to 6 bases and at J to 3 bases, leaving 10 bases not matched to a gene. CDR1 MNHNY and CDR2 SVGAGI come from the germline V gene (reference sequence).

Worth noting for this clone: Other DNA sequences in this specimen translate into the identical CDR3. The chain has TRBV5-4 and TRBJ2-7, with D hard to call. The CDR3 covers 11 residues. V lost 2 bases to trimming and J lost 4 bases, with 4 bases between them. The germline V gene encodes CDR1 SGHNT and CDR2 YYREEE (reference sequence). The CDR3 DNA follows: TGTGCCAGCAGCTTAGGGTACGAGCAGTACTTC. Residues: CASSLGYEQYF.

V usage is TRBV6-1 and J usage is TRBJ2-7; D ambiguous. Trimming left V 2 bases short and J 2 bases short, with 10 bases between. In germline, CDR1 is MNHNS, CDR2 SASEGT. The CDR3 length is 14 residues. CDR3 nucleotide sequence: TGTGCCAGCAGTGAATCTGCCAGGACCTACGAGCAGTACTTC. Translated: CASSESARTYEQYF.

The CDR3 DNA sequence: TGTGCCTTTGGACAGGGCATGAACGAGCAGTTCTTC. It is translated as CAFGQGMNEQFF. The rearrangement links TRBV30 to TRBJ2-1; 8 bases are shared with TRBD1. The CDR3 runs 12 residues. The germline CDR1 and CDR2 sequences are GTSNPN and SVGIG (reference sequence). The junction had 9 bases not matched to a gene; V was cut back by 7 bases and J by 10 bases.

V and J are TRBV10-3 and TRBJ1-1; TRBD1 aligns across 10 bases. The CDR3 is made up of 17 amino acids. Germline CDR1 ENHRY, CDR2 SYGVKD. The trim removed 6 bases at V and 0 bases at J, leaving 10 bases unmatched. CDR3 loop: CAISSGTGASLNTEAFF. The CDR3 DNA sequence: TGTGCCATCAGCTCCGGGACAGGGGCCTCCTTGAACACTGAAGCTTTCTTT.

The chain links TRBV6-5 to TRBJ1-1; no firm D call. In germline, CDR1 is MNHEY, CDR2 SVGAGI. The CDR3 extends over 13 amino acids. V lost 4 bases and J lost 5, with 11 bases in between. The CDR3 spells CASSWAPRTEAFF. The CDR3 region has the DNA TGTGCCAGCAGTTGGGCCCCGAGGACTGAAGCTTTCTTT.

The chain recombines TRBV10-3 with TRBJ2-5; tentatively, D is TRBD1 (6 bases). Germline CDR1 reads ENHRY; CDR2 reads SYGVKD. Trimming pared 10 bases from V and 1 base from J, leaving 19 bases between. The CDR3 sequence is 15 residues long. The CDR3 DNA reads TGTGCCACGAACCCGACAGGCCTCGTCCAAGAGACCCAGTACTTC. Its translation is CATNPTGLVQETQYF.

V gene TRBV5-8 combines with J gene TRBJ1-5, with D uncertain. Germline V CDR1 and CDR2: SGHTS, YDEGEE. The CDR3 consists of 12 residues. V dropped 3 bases and J dropped 11 bases, with 12 bases sitting between them. CDR3 sequence: CASSSSSRSQHF. CDR3 nucleotide sequence: TGTGCCAGCAGCTCAAGCAGCCGCTCCCAGCATTTT.